Shown below are 27 T cell receptor beta chains from a single sample sequenced in a study of blood T cell repertoires in COVID-19. Method: immunoSEQ multiplex PCR; TCRdb's copy keeps in-frame clones and lacks some. The sample records more than 60,000 clones, more than 80% being singletons. Sequenced: peripheral blood. These receptors originate from a man in his forties or fifties with COVID-19, enrolled during active disease.

In this sample, this clone turned up a few times. The chain joins TRBV7-3 to TRBJ1-1; no definite D call. V was cut by 5 bases and J by 1 base, with 8 bases left in between. In germline, CDR1 is SGHTA, CDR2 FQGTGA. CDR3 length: 13 residues. The CDR3 protein is CASSPEKNTEAFF. In nucleotides, the CDR3 is TGTGCCAGCAGCCCGGAGAAGAACACTGAAGCTTTCTTT.

The chain is built from TRBV10-3 and TRBJ2-2; 7 bases agree with TRBD1. CDR3 length equals 14 residues. Germline V gene lookup returns CDR1 ENHRY and CDR2 SYGVKD. After removal of 4 bases from V and 7 bases from J, the junction contained 6 bases not matched to a gene. This CDR3 reads CAISATQGIGELFF. CDR3 sequence (DNA): TGTGCCATCAGTGCCACACAGGGGATCGGGGAGCTGTTTTTT.

The CDR3, as DNA: TGTGCCAGCAGGACAGGTTATAGCAATCAGCCCCAGCATTTT. Translated, it gives CASRTGYSNQPQHF. The rearrangement joins TRBV6-6 to TRBJ1-5; D might be TRBD1 (6 bases). Germline loops: CDR1 MNHNY, CDR2 SVGAGI (reference sequence). Trimming pared 6 bases from V and 0 bases from J, leaving 9 bases between. CDR3 length: 14 residues.

V gene TRBV21-1 combines with J gene TRBJ1-4; TRBD1, the table's D call, was not compared with the DNA. TRBV21-1 is recorded as a pseudogene. The length of the CDR3 is 14 residues. The CDR3 DNA is TGTGCCAGCAGCCACAGGGGGCCCTGGGAAAAACTGTTTTTT. Translation: CASSHRGPWEKLFF.

CDR3 loop: CASSLGTSGGLETQYF. The CDR3 region has the DNA TGTGCCAGCAGCCTCGGGACTAGCGGGGGTTTAGAGACCCAGTACTTC. The chain links TRBV3-1 (or the pseudogene TRBV3-2) to TRBJ2-5, with 14 bases aligning to TRBD2. The germline V gene has CDR1 LGHDT and CDR2 YNNKEL (reference sequence). With V trimmed by 4 bases and J by 4 bases, 5 bases remained unmatched. The CDR3 sequence is 16 residues long.

The chain links TRBV6-2 or TRBV6-3 to TRBJ1-5, with TRBD1 matching over 7 bases. The CDR3 contains 14 residues. The V and J ends lost 3 bases and 6 bases, in that order; junction bases with no gene match: 5. Looked up from germline, CDR1 is MNHEY and CDR2 is SVGEGT. The CDR3 sequence: CASSYGTEGQPQHF. For the CDR3, the DNA is TGTGCCAGCAGTTATGGGACAGAGGGTCAGCCCCAGCATTTT.

V gene TRBV6-5 combines with J gene TRBJ2-2; 7 nucleotides match TRBD1. The CDR3 covers 15 residues. The V gene end was trimmed by 4 bases and the J gene end by 0 bases; junction bases not matched to a gene: 2. Germline lookup yields CDR1 MNHEY and CDR2 SVGAGI. The CDR3 nucleotides are TGTGCCAGCAGTTCGGGGACAGCGAACACCGGGGAGCTGTTTTTT. It codes for CASSSGTANTGELFF.

This clone came up a few times. The rearrangement uses TRBV30 and TRBJ1-1; TRBD1 is a possible D gene (6 bases). CDR1 GTSNPN and CDR2 SVGIG come from the germline V gene (reference sequence). The V and J ends lost 3 bases and 5 bases respectively, with 7 bases between them. This CDR3 is built from 11 residues. CDR3 DNA sequence: TGTGCCTGGAGGGGGGCGACTGAAGCTTTCTTT. Translation: CAWRGATEAFF. The entire variable domain, with the rest obtained from reference TRBV30 and TRBJ1-1, is as follows: SQTIHQWPATLVQPVGSPLSLECTVEGTSNPNLYWYRQAAGRGLQLLFYSVGIGQISSEVPQNLSASRPQDRQFILSSKKLLLSDSGFYLCAWRGATEAFFGQGTRLTVV.

The gene calls are TRBV7-9 and TRBJ2-3; D is possibly TRBD2 (6 bases). The germline gives CDR1 SEHNR, CDR2 FQNEAQ (reference sequence). The V end lost 0 bases, the J end lost 1 base, and 14 bases lay between the germline ends. The CDR3 runs to 17 residues. CDR3 residues: CASSLALGGAGTDTQYF. CDR3 nucleotides: TGTGCCAGCAGCTTAGCGTTAGGCGGGGCCGGCACAGATACGCAGTATTTT.

The rearrangement links TRBV7-2 to TRBJ2-1, with D maybe TRBD2 (5 bases). The CDR3 covers 13 residues. Germline-derived CDR1 and CDR2 are SGHTA and FQGNSA. The ends were cut back, 7 bases at V and 7 bases at J, with 14 bases in the middle. The CDR3, as DNA: TGTGCCAGCACGGGGTTGAGGAGGAATGAGCAGTTCTTC. This codes for CASTGLRRNEQFF. Looking up the rest from reference TRBV7-2 and TRBJ2-1 gives the full variable domain: GAGVSQSPSNKVTEKGKDVELRCDPISGHTALYWYRQSLGQGLEFLIYFQGNSAPDKSGLPSDRFSAERTGGSVSTLTIQRTQQEDSAVYLCASTGLRRNEQFFGPGTRLTVL.

This chain joins TRBV30 and TRBJ2-5; 7 positions match TRBD2. CDR3 length: 15 residues. Germline values: CDR1 GTSNPN, CDR2 SVGIG (reference sequence). V lost 2 bases and J lost 1; bases outside the gene matches: 7. The CDR3 region is CAWSILGGSQETQYF. The CDR3 DNA reads TGTGCCTGGAGTATTCTGGGGGGGAGCCAAGAGACCCAGTACTTC.

The rearrangement uses TRBV18 and TRBJ2-3; 7 bases align to TRBD1. The CDR3 is made up of 15 amino acids. The germline CDR1 and CDR2 sequences are KGHSH and LQKENI. J lost 1 base, V lost 6 bases, and 7 bases had no gene match. The CDR3 reads CASSFQGQGTDTQYF. CDR3 in DNA: TGTGCCAGCTCGTTTCAAGGACAGGGCACAGATACGCAGTATTTT. The complete variable domain, with remaining parts taken from reference TRBV18 and TRBJ2-3, reads NAGVMQNPRHLVRRRGQEARLRCSPMKGHSHVYWYRQLPEEGLKFMVYLQKENIIDESGMPKERFSAEFPKEGPSILRIQQVVRGDSAAYFCASSFQGQGTDTQYFGPGTRLTVL.

The chain is built from TRBV29-1 and TRBJ1-5, with 7 bases fitting TRBD1. J was trimmed by 5 bases and V by 4 bases; bases with no gene match: 5. The CDR3 loop spans 13 amino acids. CDR1 and CDR2 (germline): SQVTM, ANQGSEA. The CDR3 is CSVGQGRDQPQHF. The CDR3 region has the DNA TGCAGCGTTGGACAGGGTAGGGATCAGCCCCAGCATTTT.

The chain is built from TRBV6-5 and TRBJ1-1; D gene unclear. CDR1 MNHEY and CDR2 SVGAGI come from the germline V gene. The CDR3 length is 11 residues. The CDR3 is CGSVMNTEAFF. For the CDR3, the DNA is TGTGGTAGTGTCATGAACACTGAAGCTTTCTTT.

The chain has TRBV30 and TRBJ1-1; D possibly corresponds to TRBD1 (6 bases). This CDR3 spans 14 amino acids. Germline V CDR1 and CDR2: GTSNPN, SVGIG (reference sequence). V lost 4 bases to trimming and J lost 4 bases, with 16 bases between them. The CDR3 sequence is CAWTIGQSVTEAFF. CDR3 coding DNA: TGTGCCTGGACCATCGGACAGTCCGTCACTGAAGCTTTCTTT. Filled out from reference TRBV30 and TRBJ1-1, the complete variable domain reads SQTIHQWPATLVQPVGSPLSLECTVEGTSNPNLYWYRQAAGRGLQLLFYSVGIGQISSEVPQNLSASRPQDRQFILSSKKLLLSDSGFYLCAWTIGQSVTEAFFGQGTRLTVV.

This clone was seen a single time. The J gene is TRBJ1-5, the V gene TRBV2, with TRBD1 as a possible D gene (5 bases). Trimming took off 4 bases at V and 6 bases at J, with 10 bases between the two ends. The CDR3 contains 13 residues. Germline CDR1 SNHLY, CDR2 FYNNEI. CDR3 sequence: CASSGTGPQPQHF. The CDR3 DNA reads TGTGCCAGCAGTGGAACAGGACCTCAGCCCCAGCATTTT.

This chain joins TRBV6-2 or TRBV6-3 and TRBJ2-7; maybe TRBD1 (5 bases). V gave up 6 bases and J gave up 5 bases, with 14 bases separating them. This CDR3 has 13 amino acids. From germline, CDR1 is MNHEY and CDR2 SVGEGT. CDR3 loop: CASSRPLTDEQYF. The CDR3 nucleotides read TGTGCCAGCAGCCGGCCATTGACAGACGAGCAGTACTTC.

The chain couples TRBV12-3 or TRBV12-4 to TRBJ2-3, with no clear D. Trimming removed 8 bases at V and 7 bases at J, with 7 bases between. The CDR3 contains 10 residues. CDR3 nucleotide sequence: TGTGCCAGCGGGCCCTATACGCAGTATTTT. Protein sequence: CASGPYTQYF.

V gene TRBV28 combines with J gene TRBJ1-4, with a weak D call TRBD1 (5 bases). V was clipped by 6 bases and J by 7 bases, with 12 bases between them. From germline, CDR1 is MDHEN and CDR2 SYDVKM. The CDR3 is made up of 13 amino acids. CDR3 sequence reads: CASRRAGSEKLFF. CDR3 DNA: TGTGCCAGCAGAAGAGCAGGGTCTGAAAAACTGTTTTTT. The entire variable domain, with the rest obtained from reference TRBV28 and TRBJ1-4, is as follows: DVKVTQSSRYLVKRTGEKVFLECVQDMDHENMFWYRQDPGLGLRLIYFSYDVKMKEKGDIPEGYSVSREKKERFSLILESASTNQTSMYLCASRRAGSEKLFFGSGTQLSVL.

The rearrangement links TRBV20-1 to TRBJ1-2; maybe TRBD1 (6 bases). The CDR3 is 10 residues long. Germline-derived CDR1 and CDR2 are DFQATT and SNEGSKA (reference sequence). The ends were cut back, 7 bases at V and 6 bases at J, with 9 bases in the middle. CDR3 DNA: TGCAGTGGGAACAGGGATGGCTACACCTTC. It encodes CSGNRDGYTF.

V usage is TRBV11-1 and J usage is TRBJ2-5; perhaps TRBD1 as D (5 bases). This CDR3 is built from 13 residues. Germline values: CDR1 SGHAT, CDR2 FQDESV (reference sequence). V lost 5 bases to trimming and J lost 2 bases, with 9 bases between them. DNA for the CDR3: TGTGCCAGCAGCAACCGACAGCAAGAGACCCAGTACTTC. Its protein product is CASSNRQQETQYF.

The V gene is TRBV11-2, the J gene TRBJ2-1; TRBD1 is a possible D gene (5 bases). The germline gives CDR1 SGHAT, CDR2 FQNNGV. The CDR3 runs 15 residues. With 2 bases removed from V and 8 bases from J, the gap between germline ends came to 16 bases. CDR3 residues: CASSLLSTVLYEQFF. The CDR3 coding sequence is TGTGCCAGCAGCTTACTGTCGACAGTACTCTATGAGCAGTTCTTC.

The CDR3 is CASSPSEAVNQPQHF. Here the CDR3 DNA reads TGCGCCAGCAGCCCCTCGGAGGCGGTGAATCAGCCCCAGCATTTT. The J gene is TRBJ1-5, the V gene TRBV4-1; no firm D call. The CDR3 is 15 amino acids. Trimming took 4 bases from V and 4 from J, leaving 14 bases between them. CDR1 is MGHRA, CDR2 YSYEKL, per germline.

This chain joins TRBV9 and TRBJ2-7, with D tentatively TRBD1 (6 bases). Between the trimmed V and J ends, which lost 2 bases and 0 bases, there was a span of 12 bases. The CDR3 totals 15 residues. Germline values: CDR1 SGDLS, CDR2 YYNGEE. The chain's CDR3 is CASSVADSGSYEQYF. DNA of the CDR3: TGTGCCAGCAGCGTGGCGGACAGCGGCTCCTACGAGCAGTACTTC.

V usage is TRBV5-1 and J usage is TRBJ2-3; weak D call: TRBD2 (6 bases). Germline loops: CDR1 SGHRS, CDR2 YFSETQ. With 0 bases removed from V and 1 base from J, the gap between germline ends came to 12 bases. The CDR3 runs to 16 residues. The CDR3 region has the DNA TGCGCCAGCAGCTTGGTGTCTAGCGTTGGCACAGATACGCAGTATTTT. Amino acids: CASSLVSSVGTDTQYF.

Comment on this clone: Other DNA sequences in the same sample also yield this CDR3. The chain carries TRBV30 and TRBJ1-2; D might be TRBD1 (5 bases). CDR3 size: 12 residues. Germline loops: CDR1 GTSNPN, CDR2 SVGIG (reference sequence). Trimming removed 1 base from V and 7 bases from J, with 10 bases in between. The DNA for the CDR3 is TGTGCCTGGAGTGGGGGGGGTCGTGGCTACACCTTC. It yields the protein CAWSGGGRGYTF. Full variable domain (missing parts from reference TRBV30 and TRBJ1-2): SQTIHQWPATLVQPVGSPLSLECTVEGTSNPNLYWYRQAAGRGLQLLFYSVGIGQISSEVPQNLSASRPQDRQFILSSKKLLLSDSGFYLCAWSGGGRGYTFGSGTRLTVV.

The rearrangement links TRBV6-5 to TRBJ2-2, with D perhaps TRBD2 (5 bases). CDR3 size: 12 residues. V was trimmed by 3 bases and J by 8 bases, leaving 7 bases between them. CDR1 is MNHEY, CDR2 SVGAGI, per germline. The chain's CDR3 is CASSYAGGELFF. CDR3 nucleotides: TGTGCCAGCAGTTATGCGGGTGGGGAGCTGTTTTTT.